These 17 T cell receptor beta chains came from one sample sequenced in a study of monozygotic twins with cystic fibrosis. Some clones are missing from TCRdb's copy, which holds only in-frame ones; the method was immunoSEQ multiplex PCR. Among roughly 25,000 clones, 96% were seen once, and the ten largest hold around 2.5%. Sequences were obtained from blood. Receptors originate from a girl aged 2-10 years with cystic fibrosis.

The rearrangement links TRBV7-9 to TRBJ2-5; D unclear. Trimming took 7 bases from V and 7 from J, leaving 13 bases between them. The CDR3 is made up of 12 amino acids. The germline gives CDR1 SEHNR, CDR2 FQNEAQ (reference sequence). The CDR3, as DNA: TGTGCCAGCACCCGTGGTTTCGGGACCCAGTACTTC. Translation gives CASTRGFGTQYF.

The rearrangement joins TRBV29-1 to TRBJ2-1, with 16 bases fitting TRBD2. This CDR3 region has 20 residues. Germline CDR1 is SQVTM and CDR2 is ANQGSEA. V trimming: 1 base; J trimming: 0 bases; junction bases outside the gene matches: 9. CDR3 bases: TGCAGCGTTGAAGGGATTACGGGACTAGCGGGAGGGGGCTCCTACAATGAGCAGTTCTTC. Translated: CSVEGITGLAGGGSYNEQFF.

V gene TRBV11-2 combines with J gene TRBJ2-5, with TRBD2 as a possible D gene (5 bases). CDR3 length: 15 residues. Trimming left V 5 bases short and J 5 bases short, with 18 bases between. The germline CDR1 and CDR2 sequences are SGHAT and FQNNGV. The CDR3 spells CASSGGPGGQETQYF. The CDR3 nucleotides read TGTGCCAGCAGCGGAGGTCCGGGTGGCCAGGAGACCCAGTACTTC.

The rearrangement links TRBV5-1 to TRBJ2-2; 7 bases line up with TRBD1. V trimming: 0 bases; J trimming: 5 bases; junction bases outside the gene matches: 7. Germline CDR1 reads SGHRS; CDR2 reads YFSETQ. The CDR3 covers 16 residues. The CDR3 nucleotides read TGCGCCAGCAGCTTGGTAGGGGGCCCGGGTACCGGGGAGCTGTTTTTT. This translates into CASSLVGGPGTGELFF.

This CDR3 reads CASSLKGEVNTEAFF. In DNA, the CDR3 is TGTGCCAGCAGCCTGAAGGGGGAGGTGAACACTGAAGCTTTCTTT. The chain combines TRBV28 with TRBJ1-1; D possibly corresponds to TRBD1 (6 bases). Germline loops: CDR1 MDHEN, CDR2 SYDVKM. V was trimmed by 6 bases and J by 0 bases, leaving 14 bases between them. The CDR3 length is 15 residues.

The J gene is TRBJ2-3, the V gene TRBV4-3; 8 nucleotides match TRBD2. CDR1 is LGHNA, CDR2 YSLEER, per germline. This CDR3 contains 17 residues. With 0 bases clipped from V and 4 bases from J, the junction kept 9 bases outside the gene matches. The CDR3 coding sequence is TGCGCCAGCAGCCAAGACGTCGGGAGGGTTCGATCAGATACGCAGTATTTT. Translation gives CASSQDVGRVRSDTQYF.

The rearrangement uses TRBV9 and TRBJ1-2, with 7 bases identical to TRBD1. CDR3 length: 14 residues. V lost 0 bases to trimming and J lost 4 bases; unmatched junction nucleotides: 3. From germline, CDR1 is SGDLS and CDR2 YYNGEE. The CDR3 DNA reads TGTGCCAGCAGCGTAGATGCAGGGGGCTATGGCTACACCTTC. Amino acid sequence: CASSVDAGGYGYTF.

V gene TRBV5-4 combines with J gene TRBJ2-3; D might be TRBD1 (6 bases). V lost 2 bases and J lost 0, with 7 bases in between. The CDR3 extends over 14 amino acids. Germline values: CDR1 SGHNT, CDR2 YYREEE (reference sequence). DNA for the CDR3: TGTGCCAGCAGCTTAACAGGGAGCACAGATACGCAGTATTTT. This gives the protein CASSLTGSTDTQYF. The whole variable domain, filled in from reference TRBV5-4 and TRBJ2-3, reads ETGVTQSPTHLIKTRGQQVTLRCSSQSGHNTVSWYQQALGQGPQFIFQYYREEENGRGNFPPRFSGLQFPNYSSELNVNALELDDSALYLCASSLTGSTDTQYFGPGTRLTVL.

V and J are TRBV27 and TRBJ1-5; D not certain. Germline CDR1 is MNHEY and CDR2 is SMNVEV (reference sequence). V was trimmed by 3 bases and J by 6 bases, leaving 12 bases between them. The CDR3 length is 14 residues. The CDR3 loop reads CASSFRSFSQPQHF. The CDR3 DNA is TGTGCCAGCAGTTTTCGCAGTTTCTCTCAGCCCCAGCATTTT.

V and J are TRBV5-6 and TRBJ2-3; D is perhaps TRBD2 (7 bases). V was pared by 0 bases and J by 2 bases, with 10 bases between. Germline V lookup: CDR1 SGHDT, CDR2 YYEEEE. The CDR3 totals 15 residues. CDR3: CASSLVAGATDTQYF. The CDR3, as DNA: TGTGCCAGCAGCTTGGTTGCGGGGGCCACAGATACGCAGTATTTT.

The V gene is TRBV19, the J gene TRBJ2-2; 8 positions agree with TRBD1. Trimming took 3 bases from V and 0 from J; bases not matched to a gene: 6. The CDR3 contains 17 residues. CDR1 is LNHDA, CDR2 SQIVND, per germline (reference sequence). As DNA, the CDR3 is TGTGCCAGTAGTATCCGGGACAGGCGCCCGAACACCGGGGAGCTGTTTTTT. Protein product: CASSIRDRRPNTGELFF.

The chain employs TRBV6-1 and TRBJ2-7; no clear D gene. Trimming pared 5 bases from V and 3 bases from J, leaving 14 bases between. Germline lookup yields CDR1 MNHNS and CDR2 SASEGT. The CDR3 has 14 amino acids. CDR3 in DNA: TGTGCCAGCAGTCCCAGGTTTCCCAGCTACGAGCAGTACTTC. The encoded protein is CASSPRFPSYEQYF.

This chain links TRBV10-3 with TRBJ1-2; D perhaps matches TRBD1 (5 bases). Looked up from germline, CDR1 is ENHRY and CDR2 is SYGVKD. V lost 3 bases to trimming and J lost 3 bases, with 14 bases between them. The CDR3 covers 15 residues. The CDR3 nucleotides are TGTGCCATCAGTGACCCGGGGGGATTTTACTATGGCTACACCTTC. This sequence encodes CAISDPGGFYYGYTF.

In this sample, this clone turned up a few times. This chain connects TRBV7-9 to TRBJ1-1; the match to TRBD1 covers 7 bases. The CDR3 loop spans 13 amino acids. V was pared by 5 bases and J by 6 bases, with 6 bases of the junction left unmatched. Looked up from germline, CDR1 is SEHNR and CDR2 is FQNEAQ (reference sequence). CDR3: CASSPRQGSEAFF. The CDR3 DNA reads TGTGCCAGCAGCCCACGACAGGGTTCTGAAGCTTTCTTT.

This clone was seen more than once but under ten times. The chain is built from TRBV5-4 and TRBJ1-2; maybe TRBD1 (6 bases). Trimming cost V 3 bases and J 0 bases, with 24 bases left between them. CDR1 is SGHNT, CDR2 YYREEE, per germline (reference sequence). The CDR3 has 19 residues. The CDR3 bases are TGTGCCAGCAGCTCAGATCTCAGGGGATCAGAGGAGGCTAACTATGGCTACACCTTC. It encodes CASSSDLRGSEEANYGYTF.

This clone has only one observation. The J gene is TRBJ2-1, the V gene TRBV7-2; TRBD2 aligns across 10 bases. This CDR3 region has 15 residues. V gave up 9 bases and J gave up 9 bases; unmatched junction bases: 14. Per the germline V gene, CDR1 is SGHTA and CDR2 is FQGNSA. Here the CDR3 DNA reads TGTGCCAGTTCACTGCGGCTAGCGGGAGAGGTTGAGCAGTTCTTC. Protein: CASSLRLAGEVEQFF.

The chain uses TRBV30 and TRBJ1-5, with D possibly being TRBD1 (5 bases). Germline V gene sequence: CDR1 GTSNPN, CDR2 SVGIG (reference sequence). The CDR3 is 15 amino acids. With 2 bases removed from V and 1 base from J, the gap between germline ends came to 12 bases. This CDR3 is CAWSRDSRSNQPQHF. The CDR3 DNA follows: TGTGCCTGGAGTAGAGACAGTAGAAGCAATCAGCCCCAGCATTTT.